Below, one T cell receptor beta chain is given with its context. With a J-beta primer mix and a sample-barcoded 5' primer, a second PCR ran roughly 6 to 12 cycles. In TCRdb, the 5' RACE reads were re-called with MiXCR into one record per CDR3 protein. The top ten clones hold around 2.1% of a sample with over 1,500,000 distinct CDR3 sequences, 49% of them seen once. The data were obtained in a study of blood T cells in healthy people across ages. Material: blood. This receptor was obtained from a woman in her 40s in good health.

The CDR3, as DNA: TGTGCCAGTGGACATCTGGAGAACGAGCAGTACTTC. As protein: CASGHLENEQYF. The genes are TRBV28 and TRBJ2-7, with D tentatively TRBD1 (5 bases). Germline V gene sequence: CDR1 MDHEN, CDR2 SYDVKM. V dropped 9 bases and J dropped 5 bases, with 14 bases sitting between them. The CDR3 loop spans 12 amino acids.